This T cell receptor (beta chain) was identified during a study of Graves' ophthalmopathy and Graves' hyperthyroidism. Beta-chain TCR CDR3 regions were amplified from RNA transcripts. HTBI primers were used in a first-round RT-PCR, which preceded a second-round multiplex PCR. Via MiXCR, TCRdb re-called the multiplex PCR reads, giving one row per CDR3 protein. The sample consists of about 370,000 distinct CDR3 sequences, 17% of them appearing once. Regarding the study as a whole: Both a roughly 64% sensitivity and an approximately 72% specificity characterized the model's predictions of ophthalmopathy progression. Distinction of ophthalmopathy from stable hyperthyroidism by a 13-signature model reached 85% to 90% sensitivity and 75% to 84% specificity.

Ten or more counts support this clonotype. Its matching antigen is unknown. The CDR3 contains 15 residues. Trimming left V 5 bases short and J 2 bases short, with 16 bases between. Germline CDR1 and CDR2: SQVTM and ANQGSEA. The diagnosis combined clinical symptoms, thyroxine, TRAb, thyroid ultrasound and orbital computed tomography scans. The chain combines TRBV29-1 with TRBJ1-5; D ambiguous. What was sequenced was peripheral blood. This receptor was identified in an adult woman with stable Graves' hyperthyroidism. The CDR3 spells CSVTLTTEGNQPQHF. Written as DNA, the CDR3 is TGCAGCGTTACCCTTACTACCGAAGGCAATCAGCCCCAGCATTTT.